This passage covers 18 T cell receptor beta chains from one sample sequenced in a study of technical replicates of blood from a handful of donors. Assay: immunoSEQ multiplex PCR; the TCRdb copy retains only in-frame clones and omits some. The sample yields 90,000 to 100,000 clones, approximately 96% seen once. Sequencing was carried out using T cells isolated from PBMCs. These receptors came from a human donor in good health.

The CDR3 region has the DNA TGTGCCAGTTTACGGGGAGGGAACACTGAAGCTTTCTTT. The encoded protein is CASLRGGNTEAFF. The chain links TRBV7-9 to TRBJ1-1, with D uncertain. This CDR3 is 13 amino acids long. Germline V CDR1 and CDR2: SEHNR, FQNEAQ (reference sequence). V was clipped by 9 bases and J by 1 base, with 12 bases between them.

The rearrangement uses TRBV29-1 and TRBJ2-5, with 10 bases aligning to TRBD2. The length of the CDR3 is 14 residues. CDR1 and CDR2 from the germline V gene are SQVTM and ANQGSEA. The junction had 0 bases not matched to a gene; V was cut back by 1 base and J by 1 base. This CDR3 reads CSVEGTSGQETQYF. CDR3 coding DNA: TGCAGCGTTGAAGGGACTAGCGGCCAAGAGACCCAGTACTTC.

V gene TRBV5-5 combines with J gene TRBJ2-4, with TRBD2 as a possible D gene (6 bases). This CDR3 has 17 amino acids. Trimming pared 6 bases from V and 6 bases from J, leaving 25 bases between. Per germline, CDR1 SGHKS and CDR2 YYEKEE (reference sequence). The CDR3 protein is CASNLGGLSGVGNIQYF. For the CDR3, the DNA is TGTGCCAGCAACCTGGGGGGTCTCTCGGGAGTGGGAAACATTCAGTACTTC.

This chain connects TRBV14 to TRBJ1-2, with 9 bases lining up with TRBD1. The trim removed 2 bases at V and 6 bases at J, leaving 7 bases unmatched. Looked up from germline, CDR1 is SGHDN and CDR2 is FVKESK. CDR3 length equals 15 residues. CDR3 sequence reads: CASSQTGTGLDGYTF. For the CDR3, the DNA is TGTGCCAGCAGCCAAACCGGGACAGGGTTGGATGGCTACACCTTC.

This chain connects TRBV2 to TRBJ1-1; TRBD1 might be the D (5 bases). The CDR3 runs to 12 residues. V lost 7 bases and J lost 5, with 11 bases in between. Germline CDR1 and CDR2: SNHLY and FYNNEI. CDR3 nucleotide sequence: TGTGCCAGCACATGGGGGAGGACTGAAGCTTTCTTT. Amino acid sequence: CASTWGRTEAFF. Combining the CDR3 with reference TRBV2 and TRBJ1-1 gives the whole variable domain EPEVTQTPSHQVTQMGQEVILRCVPISNHLYFYWYRQILGQKVEFLVSFYNNEISEKSEIFDDQFSVERPDGSNFTLKIRSTKLEDSAMYFCASTWGRTEAFFGQGTRLTVV.

V is TRBV10-3 and J is TRBJ2-7; the match to TRBD1 covers 9 bases. The CDR3 loop spans 13 amino acids. With 11 bases clipped from V and 7 bases from J, the junction kept 12 bases outside the gene matches. The germline CDR1 and CDR2 sequences are ENHRY and SYGVKD. Here the CDR3 DNA reads TGTGCCTCGGCCGGGACAGGGACGGGTGAGCAGTACTTC. This gives the protein CASAGTGTGEQYF.

This chain links TRBV25-1 with TRBJ1-2; 10 positions match TRBD1. Germline V gene data show CDR1 as MGHDK and CDR2 as SYGVNS. The J segment lost 5 bases and the V segment lost 5 bases, leaving 2 bases of the junction unmatched. The CDR3 covers 13 residues. CDR3 sequence reads: CASSRTGGYGYTF. CDR3 nucleotides: TGTGCCAGCAGTCGGACAGGGGGTTATGGCTACACCTTC.

In this sample, this clone turned up once. The chain employs TRBV9 and TRBJ2-3, with TRBD2 identical over 9 bases. Germline V CDR1 and CDR2: SGDLS, YYNGEE. The junction had 6 bases not matched to a gene; V was cut back by 3 bases and J by 1 base. The CDR3 has 16 residues. CDR3 sequence: CASSGGWTSGTDTQYF. In nucleotides, the CDR3 is TGTGCCAGCAGCGGGGGGTGGACTAGCGGCACAGATACGCAGTATTTT.

This clone was observed a single time. The rearrangement uses TRBV10-3 and TRBJ1-1; TRBD1 aligns across 7 bases. This CDR3 is 15 amino acids long. V shed 6 bases and J 2 bases; nucleotides not matched to a gene: 9. Germline V gives CDR1 ENHRY, CDR2 SYGVKD. CDR3 protein: CAIRVTGTANTEAFF. The CDR3, as DNA: TGTGCCATCAGAGTTACCGGGACAGCAAACACTGAAGCTTTCTTT.

Here the CDR3 reads CASSEYYRAGLYEQYF. The CDR3 DNA sequence: TGTGCCAGCAGCGAATATTACAGGGCCGGTTTATACGAGCAGTACTTC. This chain joins TRBV5-5 and TRBJ2-7; possibly TRBD1 for D (6 bases). Germline V gene data show CDR1 as SGHKS and CDR2 as YYEKEE (reference sequence). CDR3 length: 16 amino acids. Trimming stripped 4 bases from V and 4 bases from J, with 21 bases between.

V gene TRBV13 combines with J gene TRBJ1-1, with D unresolved. The CDR3 spans 13 residues. Germline assignment: CDR1 PRHDT and CDR2 FYEKMQ (reference sequence). Trimming cost V 5 bases and J 0 bases, with 7 bases left between them. Here the CDR3 DNA reads TGTGCCAGCAGCCAGATGATGAACACTGAAGCTTTCTTT. Encoded protein: CASSQMMNTEAFF.

This chain connects TRBV7-8 to TRBJ2-5, with 12 bases fitting TRBD2. Per the germline V gene, CDR1 is SGHVS and CDR2 is FQNEAQ. The junction had 9 bases not matched to a gene; V was cut back by 4 bases and J by 3 bases. The CDR3 totals 17 residues. CDR3 amino acids: CASSSPPRTSGEETQYF. CDR3 DNA sequence: TGTGCCAGCAGCTCCCCACCCCGGACTAGCGGGGAAGAGACCCAGTACTTC. The entire variable domain, with the rest obtained from reference TRBV7-8 and TRBJ2-5, is as follows: GAGVSQSPRYKVAKRGQDVALRCDPISGHVSLFWYQQALGQGPEFLTYFQNEAQLDKSGLPSDRFFAERPEGSVSTLKIQRTQQEDSAVYLCASSSPPRTSGEETQYFGPGTRLLVL.

The chain combines TRBV25-1 with TRBJ2-7; 8 bases are a match to TRBD1. J lost 0 bases, V lost 2 bases, and 3 bases had no gene match. CDR1 is MGHDK, CDR2 SYGVNS, per germline. This CDR3 is built from 15 residues. The CDR3 reads CASSEQGAISYEQYF. The CDR3 region has the DNA TGTGCCAGCAGTGAACAGGGGGCCATCTCCTACGAGCAGTACTTC.

The chain couples TRBV6-5 to TRBJ2-7; 11 nucleotides agree with TRBD1. V trimming: 0 bases; J trimming: 3 bases; junction bases outside the gene matches: 1. Germline-derived CDR1 and CDR2 are MNHEY and SVGAGI. CDR3 size: 15 residues. The DNA for the CDR3 is TGTGCCAGCAGTTACTCGGGACAGGGGGGCTACGAGCAGTACTTC. Its translation is CASSYSGQGGYEQYF.

This clone was counted a single time. The J gene is TRBJ2-7, the V gene TRBV19; 10 bases map to TRBD1. V trimming: 5 bases; J trimming: 2 bases; junction bases outside the gene matches: 6. The CDR3 is made up of 15 amino acids. Per germline, CDR1 LNHDA and CDR2 SQIVND (reference sequence). CDR3 coding DNA: TGTGCCAGTAGTTTATCAGGACAGGGGGCCTACGAGCAGTACTTC. This sequence encodes CASSLSGQGAYEQYF.

The chain combines TRBV5-1 with TRBJ2-1; TRBD2 agrees at 11 bases. The J segment lost 7 bases and the V segment lost 0 bases, leaving 9 bases of the junction unmatched. This CDR3 is built from 17 residues. The V gene's germline CDR1 is SGHRS and CDR2 YFSETQ. CDR3: CASSLAGTSGIGNEQFF. As DNA, the CDR3 is TGCGCCAGCAGCTTGGCCGGGACTAGCGGAATAGGTAATGAGCAGTTCTTC.

The chain links TRBV27 to TRBJ2-1, with 9 bases that match TRBD1. V shed 5 bases and J 3 bases; nucleotides not matched to a gene: 5. Looked up from germline, CDR1 is MNHEY and CDR2 is SMNVEV (reference sequence). The CDR3 loop spans 15 amino acids. The CDR3 sequence is CASSQPGQGYNEQFF. CDR3 DNA sequence: TGTGCCAGCAGTCAGCCGGGACAGGGCTACAATGAGCAGTTCTTC.

The rearrangement joins TRBV14 to TRBJ2-5, with 7 bases aligning to TRBD2. Germline-derived CDR1 and CDR2 are SGHDN and FVKESK. The CDR3 is made up of 15 amino acids. Germline trimming cut 2 bases from V and 1 base from J; bases unmatched to any gene: 4. As DNA, the CDR3 is TGTGCCAGCAGCCAACCTAGCGGAGGCCAAGAGACCCAGTACTTC. Its protein is CASSQPSGGQETQYF. The full variable domain, rest sourced from reference TRBV14 and TRBJ2-5, is EAGVTQFPSHSVIEKGQTVTLRCDPISGHDNLYWYRRVMGKEIKFLLHFVKESKQDESGMPNNRFLAERTGGTYSTLKVQPAELEDSGVYFCASSQPSGGQETQYFGPGTRLLVL.